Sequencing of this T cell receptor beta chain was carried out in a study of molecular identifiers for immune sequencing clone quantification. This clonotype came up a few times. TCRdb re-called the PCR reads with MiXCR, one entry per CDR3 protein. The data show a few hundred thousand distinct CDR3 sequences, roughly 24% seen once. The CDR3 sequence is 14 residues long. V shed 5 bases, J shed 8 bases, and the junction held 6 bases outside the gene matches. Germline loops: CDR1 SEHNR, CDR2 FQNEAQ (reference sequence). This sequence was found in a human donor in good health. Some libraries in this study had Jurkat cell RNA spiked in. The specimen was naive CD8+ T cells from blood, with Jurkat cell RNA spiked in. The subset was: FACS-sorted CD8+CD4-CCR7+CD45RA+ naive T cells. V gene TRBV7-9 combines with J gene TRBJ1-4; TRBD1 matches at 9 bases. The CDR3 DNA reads TGTGCCAGCAGCGAAGGGACAGGGAGCGAAAAACTGTTTTTT. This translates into CASSEGTGSEKLFF.